These 21 T cell receptor beta chains share one sample of origin, sequenced in a study of blood T cell repertoires in COVID-19. Produced via immunoSEQ multiplex PCR; TCRdb's table is partial and in-frame only. The data show more than 300,000 clones, with almost 90% seen just once and approximately 0.98% held by the top ten. Sequenced input: peripheral blood. The receptors originated from a woman in her thirties or forties with COVID-19, enrolled during active disease.

V usage is TRBV28 and J usage is TRBJ2-3; D might be TRBD2 (6 bases). Trimming removed 7 bases at V and 0 bases at J, with 20 bases between. This CDR3 spans 17 amino acids. CDR1 MDHEN and CDR2 SYDVKM come from the germline V gene. CDR3 sequence: CASTPAGLASSTDTQYF. The CDR3 DNA is TGTGCCAGCACCCCCGCGGGGCTAGCGTCTAGCACAGATACGCAGTATTTT.

This clone was picked up one time. This chain joins TRBV7-9 and TRBJ2-1; 9 bases are a match to TRBD1. V shed 5 bases and J 5 bases; nucleotides not matched to a gene: 7. Germline V gene lookup returns CDR1 SEHNR and CDR2 FQNEAQ (reference sequence). The CDR3 has 15 residues. CDR3 in DNA: TGTGCCAGCAGCACCGGACAGGGGAATCACAATGAGCAGTTCTTC. Translating gives CASSTGQGNHNEQFF.

The V call is TRBV7-8, the J call TRBJ1-2, with D possibly TRBD1 on 5 matching bases. CDR3 length: 14 residues. Trimming removed 1 base at V and 8 bases at J, with 14 bases between. Germline CDR1 SGHVS, CDR2 FQNEAQ. The CDR3 loop reads CASSLGRGVEGYTF. CDR3 DNA sequence: TGTGCCAGCAGCTTAGGTCGGGGGGTAGAGGGCTACACCTTC. Together with reference TRBV7-8 and TRBJ1-2, the CDR3 gives the full variable domain: GAGVSQSPRYKVAKRGQDVALRCDPISGHVSLFWYQQALGQGPEFLTYFQNEAQLDKSGLPSDRFFAERPEGSVSTLKIQRTQQEDSAVYLCASSLGRGVEGYTFGSGTRLTVV.

The gene calls are TRBV30 and TRBJ1-1, with 9 nucleotides matching TRBD1. The CDR3 covers 13 residues. Germline values: CDR1 GTSNPN, CDR2 SVGIG (reference sequence). V shed 4 bases, J shed 6 bases, and the junction held 6 bases outside the gene matches. The CDR3 nucleotides are TGTGCCTGGAAAAGGACAGGGGATTCTGAAGCTTTCTTT. It codes for CAWKRTGDSEAFF.

This clone was seen a handful of times. The rearrangement joins TRBV2 to TRBJ1-4; possibly TRBD1 for D (5 bases). The ends were cut back, 2 bases at V and 8 bases at J, with 15 bases in the middle. There are 15 residues in the CDR3. CDR1 is SNHLY and CDR2 is FYNNEI in the germline V gene. The CDR3 sequence is CASSERTLLGEKLFF. As DNA, the CDR3 is TGTGCCAGCAGTGAAAGGACACTCCTCGGGGAAAAACTGTTTTTT.

The chain employs TRBV7-2 and TRBJ1-1; maybe TRBD1 (5 bases). Looked up from germline, CDR1 is SGHTA and CDR2 is FQGNSA. The germline V and J ends were trimmed by 4 bases and 3 bases, with 21 bases remaining between them. This CDR3 region has 17 residues. The CDR3 DNA reads TGTGCCAGCAGCTCTATACCCAGCAGGGTAGGTTACACTGAAGCTTTCTTT. Its protein is CASSSIPSRVGYTEAFF.

CDR3 DNA: TGTGCCAGCAGCTTAGCGCCAGTCTCCACCGGGGAGCTGTTTTTT. It yields the protein CASSLAPVSTGELFF. V and J are TRBV7-2 and TRBJ2-2; D not resolved. The CDR3 spans 15 residues. V lost 0 bases and J lost 4, with 9 bases in between. Germline loops: CDR1 SGHTA, CDR2 FQGNSA.

The CDR3 region has the DNA TGTGCCAGCAGTCCGGGGAGGTACCAAGAGACCCAGTACTTC. Its translation: CASSPGRYQETQYF. The chain links TRBV28 to TRBJ2-5, with D possibly being TRBD2 (6 bases). The ends were cut back, 5 bases at V and 0 bases at J, with 10 bases in the middle. CDR1 is MDHEN and CDR2 is SYDVKM in the germline V gene. CDR3 length: 14 residues. Full variable domain (rest looked up from reference TRBV28 and TRBJ2-5): DVKVTQSSRYLVKRTGEKVFLECVQDMDHENMFWYRQDPGLGLRLIYFSYDVKMKEKGDIPEGYSVSREKKERFSLILESASTNQTSMYLCASSPGRYQETQYFGPGTRLLVL.

The V and J genes are TRBV19 and TRBJ1-2; weak D call: TRBD1 (6 bases). V lost 1 base, J lost 6 bases, and 15 bases lay in between. Germline assignment: CDR1 LNHDA and CDR2 SQIVND (reference sequence). This CDR3 contains 15 residues. CDR3 region: CASSIVGRGGDGYTF. Here the CDR3 DNA reads TGTGCCAGTAGTATAGTTGGCAGGGGAGGGGATGGCTACACCTTC. The variable domain in full, with the rest retrieved from reference TRBV19 and TRBJ1-2, is DGGITQSPKYLFRKEGQNVTLSCEQNLNHDAMYWYRQDPGQGLRLIYYSQIVNDFQKGDIAEGYSVSREKKESFPLTVTSAQKNPTAFYLCASSIVGRGGDGYTFGSGTRLTVV.

The V call is TRBV6-6, the J call TRBJ1-1, with D perhaps matching TRBD1 (6 bases). The germline V gene encodes CDR1 MNHNY and CDR2 SVGAGI (reference sequence). V lost 6 bases, J lost 5 bases, and 22 bases lay in between. The CDR3 length is 16 residues. CDR3 DNA sequence: TGTGCCAGCAGCTCCCGGCCACAGGGTGAGGGAACTGAAGCTTTCTTT. The encoded protein is CASSSRPQGEGTEAFF.

The genes are TRBV5-6 and TRBJ2-1; 9 bases fit TRBD2. The V and J ends lost 2 bases and 7 bases, in that order; junction bases with no gene match: 13. The CDR3 covers 17 residues. CDR1 SGHDT and CDR2 YYEEEE come from the germline V gene. This CDR3 reads CASSFFYRAAGGNEQFF. The CDR3 nucleotides read TGTGCCAGCAGCTTTTTTTACCGAGCGGCGGGAGGGAATGAGCAGTTCTTC.

This chain links TRBV6-6 with TRBJ1-1, with TRBD1 as a possible D gene (6 bases). V lost 7 bases, J lost 6 bases, and 24 bases lay in between. The CDR3 length is 16 residues. Germline-derived CDR1 and CDR2 are MNHNY and SVGAGI (reference sequence). This CDR3 is CASTSGTLDPSSEAFF. CDR3 sequence (DNA): TGTGCCAGCACCTCCGGGACACTGGATCCAAGCTCTGAAGCTTTCTTT.

Comment on this clone: In the same sample, other DNA sequences code for this CDR3. This chain uses TRBV5-1 with TRBJ2-2; D might be TRBD1 (6 bases). The V gene's germline CDR1 is SGHRS and CDR2 YFSETQ. This CDR3 has 15 residues. The ends were cut back, 4 bases at V and 0 bases at J, with 10 bases in the middle. The CDR3 coding sequence is TGCGCCAGCAGCCAGGGGACACCGAACACCGGGGAGCTGTTTTTT. The encoded protein is CASSQGTPNTGELFF.

V is TRBV7-8 and J is TRBJ1-2, with 7 nucleotides matching TRBD1. This CDR3 is built from 12 residues. J gave up 7 bases and V 5 bases, and 4 bases lay outside the gene matches. The germline CDR1 and CDR2 sequences are SGHVS and FQNEAQ. The CDR3 DNA is TGTGCCAGCAGCCTGGGGACAGCTGGCTACACCTTC. Translating gives CASSLGTAGYTF. Full variable domain (outside the CDR3, taken from reference TRBV7-8 and TRBJ1-2): GAGVSQSPRYKVAKRGQDVALRCDPISGHVSLFWYQQALGQGPEFLTYFQNEAQLDKSGLPSDRFFAERPEGSVSTLKIQRTQQEDSAVYLCASSLGTAGYTFGSGTRLTVV.

This chain links TRBV12-2 with TRBJ1-4. TRBV12-2 is a recognized pseudogene. The CDR3 is 17 residues long. In DNA, the CDR3 is TGTGCAAGTCGCTTAGCGCGTACTCCTCCAACTAATGAAAAACTGTTTTTT. It encodes CASRLARTPPTNEKLFF.

In DNA form, the CDR3 reads TGTGCCAGCAGTTACACGCGGGGGTCAAGCAATCAGCCCCAGCATTTT. Translation gives CASSYTRGSSNQPQHF. The chain carries TRBV6-6 and TRBJ1-5; weak D call: TRBD1 (5 bases). This CDR3 contains 16 residues. Trimming pared 2 bases from V and 1 base from J, leaving 12 bases between. Germline assignment: CDR1 MNHNY and CDR2 SVGAGI (reference sequence).

This clone was counted a few times. The V gene is TRBV7-9, the J gene TRBJ1-1, with 10 nucleotides matching TRBD1. J was trimmed by 6 bases and V by 5 bases; bases with no gene match: 9. CDR1 and CDR2 (germline): SEHNR, FQNEAQ (reference sequence). The CDR3 is made up of 15 amino acids. Here the CDR3 DNA reads TGTGCCAGCAGCCCATGGGACAGGGGAGAGGCTGAAGCTTTCTTT. Protein: CASSPWDRGEAEAFF.

This clone came up once. The rearrangement joins TRBV7-3 to TRBJ2-2, with TRBD1 identical over 10 bases. Germline CDR1 is SGHTA and CDR2 is FQGTGA. CDR3 length equals 15 residues. J gave up 5 bases and V 5 bases, and 5 bases lay outside the gene matches. The CDR3 here is CASSTGTGATGELFF. Here the CDR3 DNA reads TGTGCCAGCAGCACCGGGACAGGGGCAACCGGGGAGCTGTTTTTT.

The V and J genes are TRBV6-2 or TRBV6-3 and TRBJ2-1, with unresolved D. Trimming shortened V by 7 bases and J by 9 bases, and 22 bases separated the two germline ends. This CDR3 has 15 amino acids. Germline V gives CDR1 MNHEY, CDR2 SVGEGT. CDR3 amino acids: CASTPMPTAYTEQFF. CDR3 DNA sequence: TGTGCCAGCACCCCCATGCCCACCGCGTATACTGAGCAGTTCTTC.

The gene calls are TRBV6-2 or TRBV6-3 and TRBJ2-7; 9 nucleotides agree with TRBD1. Losses at the gene ends were 4 bases for V and 5 bases for J; bases not matched to a gene: 6. Germline V lookup: CDR1 MNHEY, CDR2 SVGEGT. This CDR3 has 14 residues. CDR3 region: CASSWGTGSHEQYF. DNA of the CDR3: TGTGCCAGCAGTTGGGGGACAGGGTCCCACGAGCAGTACTTC.

The chain joins TRBV9 to TRBJ2-1, with 8 positions matching TRBD2. This CDR3 comprises 16 residues. Germline CDR1 and CDR2: SGDLS and YYNGEE. After removal of 4 bases from V and 8 bases from J, the junction contained 14 bases not matched to a gene. The CDR3 DNA follows: TGTGCCAGCAGCTCCCGAGCGGGAGCAGGGGTGGATGAGCAGTTCTTC. This gives the protein CASSSRAGAGVDEQFF.